The T cell receptor beta chain under discussion was sequenced for a study of response to subunit inactivated influenza vaccine. The V gene lost 6 bases and the J gene lost 1 base, with 12 bases spanning the gap. The germline CDR1 and CDR2 sequences are PRHDT and FYEKMQ (reference sequence). The CDR3 contains 14 residues. Using its own MiXCR run on the RT-PCR reads, TCRdb lists one record per CDR3 protein. The profile shows hundreds of thousands of distinct CDR3 sequences, 10% to 15% of them singletons. This clonotype was seen more than once but under ten times. Sequenced material: PBMCs from blood, taken 45 days after vaccination. The genes are TRBV13 and TRBJ1-1, with D tentatively TRBD1 (5 bases). The sequence was obtained from a man between 45 and 60 years old who received an inactivated influenza vaccine. The chain's CDR3 is CASRLFGANTEAFF. In nucleotides, the CDR3 is TGTGCCAGCAGGTTGTTCGGGGCGAACACTGAAGCTTTCTTT. Full variable domain (missing parts from reference TRBV13 and TRBJ1-1): AAGVIQSPRHLIKEKRETATLKCYPIPRHDTVYWYQQGPGQDPQFLISFYEKMQSDKGSIPDRFSAQQFSDYHSELNMSSLELGDSALYFCASRLFGANTEAFFGQGTRLTVV.